This TCR beta chain was profiled in a study of OX40 agonist ivuxolimab in advanced cancers. The study's findings and limits: Clones of CD4+ and CD8+ blood T cells grew by week 6 at doses of 0.1 to 3.0 mg/kg.

The method was immunoSEQ multiplex PCR; TCRdb's version includes in-frame clones alone and lacks a portion of them. The data contain nearly 60,000 clones, 75% to 90% of them seen just once; the ten biggest clones take up under 3.5%. This clone appeared a few times. Its antigen is not identified. Sequencing used CD4+ or CD8+ T cells sorted from blood, obtained in a trial of the OX40 agonist ivuxolimab. The sequence derives from an adult with an advanced solid tumor such as melanoma, head and neck, liver or kidney cancer.

CDR3 nucleotides: TGTGCCACCAGTCCCGGAGGGGGGATACATGGCTACACCTTC. This translates into CATSPGGGIHGYTF. The J gene is TRBJ1-2, the V gene TRBV15, with a weak D call TRBD1 (6 bases). Per the germline V gene, CDR1 is LNHNV and CDR2 is YYDKDF (reference sequence). The germline V and J ends were trimmed by 6 bases and 6 bases, with 17 bases remaining between them. There are 14 residues in the CDR3. The full variable domain, its missing parts supplied by reference TRBV15 and TRBJ1-2, is DAMVIQNPRYQVTQFGKPVTLSCSQTLNHNVMYWYQQKSSQAPKLLFHYYDKDFNNEADTPDNFQSRRPNTSFCFLDIRSPGLGDTAMYLCATSPGGGIHGYTFGSGTRLTVV.